This TCR beta chain was sequenced during a study of blood T cell repertoires in COVID-19. Data came from immunoSEQ multiplex PCR; TCRdb stores just in-frame clones and leaves some out. In the table there are some 140,000 clones, 80% to 90% of which are singletons. The CDR3 extends over 12 amino acids. V gave up 11 bases and J gave up 2 bases; unmatched junction bases: 3. Cohorts were based on clinical histories the participants reported. The V call is TRBV12-3 or TRBV12-4, the J call TRBJ1-3; TRBD1 matches 7 bases. The source is a man between 40 and 49 years old with acute COVID-19. Material for sequencing was PBMCs or T cells enriched from blood (not recorded which). The CDR3 protein is CAFDRAGNTIYF. As DNA, the CDR3 is TGTGCCTTCGACAGGGCTGGAAACACCATATATTTT.